The 26 T cell receptor beta chains below all came from one sample that was sequenced in a study of cytomegalovirus exposure and HLA in healthy donors. The PCR ran on 60 Vbeta and 13 Jbeta primers. Sequenced by immunoSEQ multiplex PCR; TCRdb stores in-frame clones only, minus some. The sample contains under 70,000 clones, approximately 80% of which appear only once. The material sequenced was PBMCs. The receptors were gathered from a female donor in good health and CMV-seronegative.

This chain links TRBV6-1 with TRBJ2-1, with TRBD2 matching 11 bases. Germline V lookup: CDR1 MNHNS, CDR2 SASEGT. Trimming cost V 1 base and J 8 bases; bases outside gene matches: 16. There are 19 residues in the CDR3. CDR3 DNA: TGTGCCAGCAGTGAAGATGCGGGTCGGGCTAGCGGGAGGAGTGATGAGCAGTTCTTC. The encoded protein is CASSEDAGRASGRSDEQFF.

A remark on this clone: The junction departs from germline at one end; a sequencing error may be responsible. This CDR3 is also generated by other DNA sequences in the sample. The chain is built from TRBV5-1 and TRBJ1-6; D is perhaps TRBD1 (6 bases). CDR3 length: 14 residues. Germline values: CDR1 SGHRS, CDR2 YFSETQ. The CDR3 is CASGQTSYNSPLHF. CDR3 nucleotide sequence: TGCGCCAGTGGACAGACCTCCTATAATTCCCCCCTCCACTTT.

This clone has just a few counts. This chain connects TRBV27 to TRBJ2-1; possible D gene TRBD2, 5 bases. CDR3 length equals 14 residues. Trimming removed 3 bases from V and 3 bases from J, with 9 bases in between. Germline V gene sequence: CDR1 MNHEY, CDR2 SMNVEV (reference sequence). CDR3 loop: CASSLSGYYNEQFF. The CDR3 DNA is TGTGCCAGCAGTTTGAGCGGCTACTACAATGAGCAGTTCTTC.

This clone was detected only once. This chain joins TRBV27 and TRBJ2-7, with D possibly being TRBD2 (5 bases). The CDR3 length is 15 residues. The V end lost 2 bases, the J end lost 0 bases, and 11 bases lay between the germline ends. Germline-derived CDR1 and CDR2 are MNHEY and SMNVEV (reference sequence). The CDR3 protein is CASSLVSGSSYEQYF. CDR3 in DNA: TGTGCCAGCAGTTTAGTTTCGGGGAGCTCCTACGAGCAGTACTTC.

The chain links TRBV7-8 to TRBJ1-4, with 7 bases matching TRBD1. The CDR3 extends over 13 amino acids. The germline V gene encodes CDR1 SGHVS and CDR2 FQNEAQ. The ends lost 5 bases at V and 13 bases at J; junction bases unmatched: 10. CDR3 DNA: TGTGCCAGCAGCCCCATTAATCGGGACAGACTGTTTTTT. Translating gives CASSPINRDRLFF.

The chain couples TRBV11-2 to TRBJ2-7; 7 bases align to TRBD1. CDR1 and CDR2 (germline): SGHAT, FQNNGV. The CDR3 runs 16 residues. Trimming took 6 bases from V and 7 from J; bases not matched to a gene: 18. Written as DNA, the CDR3 is TGTGCCAGCAGTTATAGCCCGGGGACAGTCGGCTGGGAGCAGTACTTC. Amino acid sequence: CASSYSPGTVGWEQYF.

The chain recombines TRBV6-1 with TRBJ1-6; 8 nucleotides agree with TRBD1. This CDR3 region has 15 residues. Germline assignment: CDR1 MNHNS and CDR2 SASEGT. The J segment lost 7 bases and the V segment lost 9 bases, leaving 11 bases of the junction unmatched. The CDR3 loop reads CASRTPTGGNSPLHF. CDR3 sequence (DNA): TGTGCCAGTCGAACGCCCACAGGGGGGAATTCACCCCTCCACTTT.

The chain carries TRBV7-7 and TRBJ2-2; 7 nucleotides align to TRBD2. CDR1 and CDR2 (germline): SSHAT, FNYEAQ (reference sequence). Germline trimming cut 5 bases from V and 6 bases from J; bases unmatched to any gene: 9. The CDR3 consists of 15 residues. Here the CDR3 DNA reads TGTGCCAGCAGCCCTCTGGCGGGAGTCGCCGGGGAGCTGTTTTTT. This codes for CASSPLAGVAGELFF.

The CDR3 nucleotides are TGCGCCAGCAGCCAAGGACGCGGGCCGGAATCCTCCTACAATGAGCAGTTCTTC. This codes for CASSQGRGPESSYNEQFF. The J gene is TRBJ2-1, the V gene TRBV4-3; D is possibly TRBD2 (5 bases). The CDR3 sequence is 18 residues long. CDR1 and CDR2 (germline): LGHNA, YSLEER. The V end was cut by 1 base, the J end by 0 bases, with 16 bases between.

This clone showed up just a few times. V gene TRBV5-1 combines with J gene TRBJ2-1, with TRBD2 matching 11 bases. Unmatched junction bases numbered 3, after V lost 4 bases and J lost 3 bases. Germline V CDR1 and CDR2: SGHRS, YFSETQ. This CDR3 spans 15 amino acids. The CDR3, as DNA: TGCGCCAGCAGCACCGGGACTAGCGGCTACAATGAGCAGTTCTTC. It translates to CASSTGTSGYNEQFF.

The chain recombines TRBV27 with TRBJ2-7; a possible D gene is TRBD2 (7 bases). The CDR3 runs 15 residues. Germline V gene sequence: CDR1 MNHEY, CDR2 SMNVEV (reference sequence). V lost 4 bases to trimming and J lost 0 bases, with 13 bases between them. CDR3 residues: CASSSVGGASYEQYF. The CDR3, as DNA: TGTGCCAGCAGTTCCGTGGGGGGGGCCTCCTACGAGCAGTACTTC.

The chain links TRBV6-5 to TRBJ2-3; 7 nucleotides agree with TRBD2. The CDR3 length is 15 residues. Germline values: CDR1 MNHEY, CDR2 SVGAGI. V was clipped by 0 bases and J by 3 bases; unmatched bases: 3. The CDR3 nucleotides are TGTGCCAGCAGTTACTCGGCGGGAGTGACAGATACGCAGTATTTT. This gives the protein CASSYSAGVTDTQYF.

The J gene is TRBJ2-3, the V gene TRBV21-1; the table gives TRBD2 as D, unverified against the DNA. TRBV21-1 is given as a pseudogene. CDR3 length: 16 residues. CDR3 in DNA: TGTGCCAGCAGCCCCTCGGGACTAGCGGGAGCTGATACGCAGTATTTT. It specifies CASSPSGLAGADTQYF.

The chain uses TRBV2 and TRBJ2-5, with a possible D match to TRBD1 (6 bases). CDR1 SNHLY and CDR2 FYNNEI come from the germline V gene. Trimming stripped 10 bases from V and 4 bases from J, with 19 bases between. The CDR3 extends over 14 amino acids. CDR3 sequence (DNA): TGTGCCACCCAAGGGGTGGGGGCGGGAGAGACCCAGTACTTC. As protein: CATQGVGAGETQYF.

This clone showed up just a few times. The V gene is TRBV6-5, the J gene TRBJ1-2; tentative D call: TRBD1 (6 bases). Trimming took 6 bases from V and 2 from J, leaving 16 bases between them. Germline assignment: CDR1 MNHEY and CDR2 SVGAGI. The CDR3 length is 15 residues. CDR3 residues: CASRDRQASNYGYTF. The DNA for the CDR3 is TGTGCCAGCAGGGACCGACAGGCTTCCAACTATGGCTACACCTTC.

V usage is TRBV18 and J usage is TRBJ2-1; 9 bases fit TRBD2. The trim removed 6 bases at V and 2 bases at J, leaving 5 bases unmatched. The CDR3 totals 15 residues. Germline assignment: CDR1 KGHSH and CDR2 LQKENI. The CDR3 here is CASSPGTSPYNEQFF. In DNA, the CDR3 is TGTGCCAGCTCCCCCGGGACTAGCCCCTACAATGAGCAGTTCTTC.

The chain has TRBV11-2 and TRBJ2-3; TRBD2 matches at 10 bases. Germline V gene sequence: CDR1 SGHAT, CDR2 FQNNGV. The V segment lost 5 bases and the J segment 2 bases; nucleotides outside the gene matches: 4. CDR3 size: 15 residues. CDR3 amino acids: CASSEGLATTDTQYF. The CDR3, as DNA: TGTGCCAGCAGCGAGGGACTAGCGACCACAGATACGCAGTATTTT.

This chain links TRBV7-2 with TRBJ2-1, with 9 nucleotides matching TRBD2. The CDR3 is 15 residues long. Unmatched junction bases numbered 4, after V lost 2 bases and J lost 5 bases. The V gene's germline CDR1 is SGHTA and CDR2 FQGNSA. In DNA form, the CDR3 reads TGTGCCAGCAGCTTAAGGGTAGCGGGGGACAATGAGCAGTTCTTC. It yields the protein CASSLRVAGDNEQFF.

This sequence joins TRBV10-3 and TRBJ2-7; 12 bases fit TRBD2. Unmatched junction bases numbered 3, after V lost 5 bases and J lost 4 bases. This CDR3 spans 14 amino acids. CDR1 and CDR2 from the germline V gene are ENHRY and SYGVKD. CDR3 sequence: CAISLAGGRYEQYF. The DNA of the CDR3 is TGTGCCATCAGTCTAGCGGGGGGGAGGTACGAGCAGTACTTC.

This chain connects TRBV7-4 to TRBJ1-3; 8 nucleotides agree with TRBD1. Trimming at V came to 5 bases and at J to 0 bases, leaving 6 bases not matched to a gene. Germline CDR1 SGHVT, CDR2 SQSDAQ. The CDR3 has 16 residues. CDR3: CASSRDRGHSGNTIYF. The CDR3 nucleotides are TGTGCCAGCAGCCGAGACAGGGGCCACTCTGGAAACACCATATATTTT. Using reference TRBV7-4 and TRBJ1-3 for the parts outside the CDR3, the full variable domain is GAGVSQSPRYKVAKRGRDVALRCDSISGHVTLYWYRQTLGQGSEVLTYSQSDAQRDKSGRPSGRFSAERPERSVSTLKIQRTEQGDSAVYLCASSRDRGHSGNTIYFGEGSWLTVV.

The J gene is TRBJ1-3, the V gene TRBV11-2; D gene unclear. The germline gives CDR1 SGHAT, CDR2 FQNNGV. Trimming removed 1 base from V and 4 bases from J, with 5 bases in between. This CDR3 is built from 13 residues. CDR3: CASSLVEGNTIYF. DNA for the CDR3: TGTGCCAGCAGCTTAGTAGAAGGAAACACCATATATTTT.

This chain links TRBV4-2 with TRBJ2-1; 7 nucleotides line up with TRBD2. Germline-derived CDR1 and CDR2 are LGHNA and YNFKEQ. The J segment lost 8 bases and the V segment lost 6 bases, leaving 7 bases of the junction unmatched. The CDR3 is made up of 13 amino acids. The CDR3 DNA sequence: TGTGCCAGCAGGAGACTGGGGGGGGATGAGCAGTTCTTC. Translated, it gives CASRRLGGDEQFF.

V is TRBV30 and J is TRBJ1-6; 8 bases map to TRBD1. J gave up 10 bases and V 5 bases, and 13 bases lay outside the gene matches. This CDR3 spans 15 amino acids. Germline CDR1 GTSNPN, CDR2 SVGIG (reference sequence). The DNA for the CDR3 is TGTGCCTGGTGCAGGGGGCAGGGGGAAGGATCACCCCTCCACTTT. This codes for CAWCRGQGEGSPLHF.

The chain recombines TRBV6-5 with TRBJ1-1, with 8 bases aligning to TRBD1. Germline loops: CDR1 MNHEY, CDR2 SVGAGI. The CDR3 is 15 amino acids. The V gene end was trimmed by 6 bases and the J gene end by 10 bases; junction bases not matched to a gene: 16. CDR3 coding DNA: TGTGCCAGCAGCTTTGCCGGACAGGGATGGGGGGGAGCTTTCTTT. Translated, it gives CASSFAGQGWGGAFF.

The V gene is TRBV28, the J gene TRBJ1-3; a possible D gene is TRBD1 (6 bases). V lost 5 bases and J 2 bases, leaving 16 bases between the germline ends. This CDR3 is 16 amino acids long. Germline V gene sequence: CDR1 MDHEN, CDR2 SYDVKM. The chain's CDR3 is CASSKATGHPGNTIYF. CDR3 coding DNA: TGTGCCAGCAGTAAGGCGACAGGACACCCTGGAAACACCATATATTTT.

V usage is TRBV9 and J usage is TRBJ2-3; 11 bases map to TRBD2. The V gene's germline CDR1 is SGDLS and CDR2 YYNGEE. Germline trimming cut 0 bases from V and 5 bases from J; bases unmatched to any gene: 5. There are 16 residues in the CDR3. The CDR3 DNA follows: TGTGCCAGCAGCGTAGGATTAGCGGGGGGGATAGATACGCAGTATTTT. This sequence encodes CASSVGLAGGIDTQYF.